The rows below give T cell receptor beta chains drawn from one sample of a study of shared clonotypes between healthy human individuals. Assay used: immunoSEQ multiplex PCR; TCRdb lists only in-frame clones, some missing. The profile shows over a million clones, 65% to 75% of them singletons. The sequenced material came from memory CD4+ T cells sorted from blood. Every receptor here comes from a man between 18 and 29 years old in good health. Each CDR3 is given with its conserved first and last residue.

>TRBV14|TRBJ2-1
CASSQRGLAGGNEQFF
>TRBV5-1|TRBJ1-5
CASSPGTDNQPQHF
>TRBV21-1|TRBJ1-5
CASSKYVPGRGSQPQHF
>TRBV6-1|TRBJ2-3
CASSSTDTQYF
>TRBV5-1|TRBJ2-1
CASSHLVTATNEQFF
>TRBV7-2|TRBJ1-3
CASSSDSKVGNTIYF
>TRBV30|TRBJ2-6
CAWGSGGHSGANVLTF
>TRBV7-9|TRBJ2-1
CASSLAGSGVDEQFF
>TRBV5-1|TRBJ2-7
CASSPRPEQYF
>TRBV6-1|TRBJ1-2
CASEGGRAGGYGYTF
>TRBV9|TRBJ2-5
CASSGGTSGQETQYF
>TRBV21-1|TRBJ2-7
CASSKPCRQLSYEQYF
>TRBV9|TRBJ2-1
CASSPRSWSEQFF
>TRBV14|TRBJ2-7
CASREGQGALTEQYF
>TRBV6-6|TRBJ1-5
CATTDRASSNQPQHF
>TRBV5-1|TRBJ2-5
CASSPTRSGDQETQYF
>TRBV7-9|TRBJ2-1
CASSLDRRDEQFF
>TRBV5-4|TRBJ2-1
CASSLAGGPVNEQFF
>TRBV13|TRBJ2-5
CASSSRETQYF
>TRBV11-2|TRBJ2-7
CASSSNRGRGEQYF
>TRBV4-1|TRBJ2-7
CASSQGDRAYEQYF
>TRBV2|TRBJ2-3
CASSEGYTQYF
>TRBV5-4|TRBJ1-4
CASSLKTGPTNEKLFF
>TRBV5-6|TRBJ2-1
CASSRETGQQFF
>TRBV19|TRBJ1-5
CASKPQVNSNQPQHF
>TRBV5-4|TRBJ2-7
CASRRVGGHEQYF
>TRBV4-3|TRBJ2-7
CASSQDQVGSQTYEQYF
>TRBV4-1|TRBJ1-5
CASSQGVSQPQHF
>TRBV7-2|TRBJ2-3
CASSLISLGADTQYF
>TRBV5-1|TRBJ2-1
CASSLSSGTSYEQFF
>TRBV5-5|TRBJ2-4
CASSLTSGVFGKNIQYF
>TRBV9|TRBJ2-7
CASSVGGTGVHEQYF
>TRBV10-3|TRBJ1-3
CATDRGSGNTIYF
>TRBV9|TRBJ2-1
CASRAGLGVYNEQFF
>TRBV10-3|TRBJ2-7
CAISLAVSYEQYF
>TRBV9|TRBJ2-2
CASRSGTQTGELFF
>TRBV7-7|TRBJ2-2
CASSPYNTGELFF
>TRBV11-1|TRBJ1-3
CASSLDNSWGSSGNTIYF
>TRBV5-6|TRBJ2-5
CASSALKLAEQETQYF
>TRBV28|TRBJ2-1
CASSRPGTSDHEQFF